The 29 T cell receptor beta chains presented below share a single source sample, sequenced in a study of lymphopenia after photon versus proton radiotherapy. Clones were sequenced by immunoSEQ multiplex PCR, and TCRdb holds only the in-frame ones, with some missing. The data show about 23,000 clones, around nine tenths seen once. Sequencing was performed on peripheral blood, taken from a patient treated with proton-based radiotherapy. The receptor source for this set is a woman in her seventies with pancreatic cancer. Some clones in this sample may be carry-over from other donors' samples.

DNA for the CDR3: TGTGCCAGCACCCAATCGGGACAGTACTCCTACGAGCAGTACTTC. Protein product: CASTQSGQYSYEQYF. This sequence joins TRBV11-2 and TRBJ2-7; 7 nucleotides align to TRBD1. The CDR3 is made up of 15 amino acids. Looked up from germline, CDR1 is SGHAT and CDR2 is FQNNGV. The trim removed 7 bases at V and 0 bases at J, leaving 9 bases unmatched.

The chain has TRBV5-1 and TRBJ1-2, with a weak D call TRBD1 (5 bases). CDR1 is SGHRS and CDR2 is YFSETQ in the germline V gene. The CDR3 has 14 amino acids. The germline V and J ends were trimmed by 3 bases and 3 bases, with 12 bases remaining between them. The CDR3 is CASSSGPGDYGYTF. The CDR3 DNA reads TGCGCCAGCAGCTCCGGGCCGGGGGACTATGGCTACACCTTC.

V gene TRBV14 combines with J gene TRBJ1-6; D unresolved. The germline V and J ends were trimmed by 8 bases and 7 bases, with 12 bases remaining between them. This CDR3 comprises 13 residues. The germline V gene encodes CDR1 SGHDN and CDR2 FVKESK. CDR3 protein: CASAASINSPLHF. The CDR3 DNA is TGTGCCAGCGCCGCGTCAATCAATTCACCCCTCCACTTT. Together with reference TRBV14 and TRBJ1-6, the CDR3 gives the full variable domain: EAGVTQFPSHSVIEKGQTVTLRCDPISGHDNLYWYRRVMGKEIKFLLHFVKESKQDESGMPNNRFLAERTGGTYSTLKVQPAELEDSGVYFCASAASINSPLHFGNGTRLTVT.

The CDR3 DNA is TGTGCCATCTTTAGCGGGGGGCTTTACAATGAGCAGTTCTTC. Protein sequence: CAIFSGGLYNEQFF. The V call is TRBV10-3, the J call TRBJ2-1; 10 nucleotides align to TRBD2. Trimming took 8 bases from V and 4 from J; bases not matched to a gene: 5. This CDR3 comprises 14 residues. Germline CDR1 and CDR2: ENHRY and SYGVKD.

CDR3: CASSVPDRSGNTIYF. The DNA for the CDR3 is TGTGCCAGCAGCGTACCGGACAGGTCTGGAAACACCATATATTTT. The genes are TRBV9 and TRBJ1-3; the match to TRBD1 covers 7 bases. The CDR3 covers 15 residues. Germline V lookup: CDR1 SGDLS, CDR2 YYNGEE. Trimming removed 1 base from V and 1 base from J; junction bases left unmatched: 2.

This rearrangement joins TRBV28 to TRBJ1-1; D is perhaps TRBD1 (6 bases). V lost 6 bases and J lost 7, with 18 bases in between. CDR1 and CDR2 from the germline V gene are MDHEN and SYDVKM. This CDR3 has 14 residues. The CDR3 DNA is TGTGCCAGCAGGGACAACAGGGAATTCGATGAAGCTTTCTTT. Its translation: CASRDNREFDEAFF.

V is TRBV30 and J is TRBJ1-5, with a possible D match to TRBD1 (6 bases). The V end lost 4 bases, the J end lost 3 bases, and 13 bases lay between the germline ends. CDR3 length: 14 amino acids. CDR1 is GTSNPN, CDR2 SVGIG, per germline (reference sequence). The CDR3 DNA reads as TGTGCCTGGAATCAGACGGGGGCCAATCAGCCCCAGCATTTT. This encodes CAWNQTGANQPQHF.

The rearrangement uses TRBV11-2 and TRBJ1-1, with D hard to call. V lost 4 bases and J lost 1, with 4 bases in between. The CDR3 is made up of 12 amino acids. The germline V gene encodes CDR1 SGHAT and CDR2 FQNNGV. The CDR3 coding sequence is TGTGCCAGCAGCTCGCAGAACACTGAAGCTTTCTTT. As protein: CASSSQNTEAFF.

V gene TRBV5-1 combines with J gene TRBJ2-5, with 12 bases that match TRBD1. The V gene end was trimmed by 4 bases and the J gene end by 4 bases; junction bases not matched to a gene: 11. From germline, CDR1 is SGHRS and CDR2 YFSETQ. CDR3 size: 17 residues. The CDR3 sequence: CASSSTGTGGVGETQYF. The CDR3 nucleotides are TGCGCCAGCAGCAGCACCGGGACAGGGGGCGTCGGAGAGACCCAGTACTTC.

The V gene is TRBV18, the J gene TRBJ1-5; the match to TRBD1 covers 7 bases. Germline V CDR1 and CDR2: KGHSH, LQKENI. J lost 6 bases, V lost 3 bases, and 8 bases had no gene match. CDR3 length: 15 amino acids. CDR3 loop: CASSPQQGIGQPQHF. CDR3 DNA sequence: TGTGCCAGCTCACCGCAACAGGGGATAGGTCAGCCCCAGCATTTT. The whole variable domain, filled in from reference TRBV18 and TRBJ1-5, reads NAGVMQNPRHLVRRRGQEARLRCSPMKGHSHVYWYRQLPEEGLKFMVYLQKENIIDESGMPKERFSAEFPKEGPSILRIQQVVRGDSAAYFCASSPQQGIGQPQHFGDGTRLSIL.

The CDR3 nucleotides are TGTGCCAGCAGCTTAGATGTCTCCTACGGGGGCGGCACCGGGGAGCTGTTTTTT. Protein product: CASSLDVSYGGGTGELFF. This chain joins TRBV11-3 and TRBJ2-2; D tentatively fits TRBD1 or TRBD2 (6 bases each). CDR1 is SGHNT and CDR2 is YENEEA in the germline V gene. The CDR3 consists of 18 residues. V gave up 0 bases and J gave up 4 bases, with 18 bases separating them.

The gene calls are TRBV5-1 and TRBJ2-3, with TRBD1 identical over 7 bases. The V and J ends lost 2 bases and 1 base, in that order; junction bases with no gene match: 4. The CDR3 is 15 amino acids. The germline gives CDR1 SGHRS, CDR2 YFSETQ. As DNA, the CDR3 is TGCGCCAGCAGCTTAACAGGGGTGGGCACAGATACGCAGTATTTT. This codes for CASSLTGVGTDTQYF. The variable domain in full, completed from reference TRBV5-1 and TRBJ2-3, reads KAGVTQTPRYLIKTRGQQVTLSCSPISGHRSVSWYQQTPGQGLQFLFEYFSETQRNKGNFPGRFSGRQFSNSRSEMNVSTLELGDSALYLCASSLTGVGTDTQYFGPGTRLTVL.

This clone has just one count. The chain carries TRBV30 and TRBJ1-4; the D is unclear. In germline, CDR1 is GTSNPN, CDR2 SVGIG (reference sequence). CDR3 size: 13 residues. V gave up 8 bases and J gave up 5 bases, with 15 bases separating them. CDR3 DNA: TGTGCCGGATCTTCAGGACCCAATGAAAAACTGTTTTTT. Its protein product is CAGSSGPNEKLFF.

The chain combines TRBV5-1 with TRBJ2-5, with TRBD1 matching over 11 bases. V was clipped by 3 bases and J by 7 bases; unmatched bases: 8. From germline, CDR1 is SGHRS and CDR2 YFSETQ. The CDR3 totals 15 residues. CDR3 DNA: TGCGCCAGCAGCTCTTCCGGGACAGGGGGGGTGACCCAGTACTTC. It is translated as CASSSSGTGGVTQYF.

The chain joins TRBV7-9 to TRBJ1-3, with 7 nucleotides matching TRBD1. J lost 2 bases, V lost 6 bases, and 7 bases had no gene match. Germline assignment: CDR1 SEHNR and CDR2 FQNEAQ (reference sequence). This CDR3 spans 15 amino acids. The DNA for the CDR3 is TGTGCCAGCAGGTCCACAGGGGTCACTGGAAACACCATATATTTT. Residues: CASRSTGVTGNTIYF. Drawing the rest from reference TRBV7-9 and TRBJ1-3, the complete variable domain is DTGVSQNPRHKITKRGQNVTFRCDPISEHNRLYWYRQTLGQGPEFLTYFQNEAQLEKSRLLSDRFSAERPKGSFSTLEIQRTEQGDSAMYLCASRSTGVTGNTIYFGEGSWLTVV.

The rearrangement uses TRBV27 and TRBJ1-2, with D uncertain. The V end was cut by 2 bases, the J end by 0 bases, with 1 base between. CDR1 is MNHEY, CDR2 SMNVEV, per germline (reference sequence). The length of the CDR3 is 12 residues. The CDR3 sequence is CASSLANYGYTF. The CDR3 DNA is TGTGCCAGCAGTTTAGCTAACTATGGCTACACCTTC.

This rearrangement joins TRBV7-6 to TRBJ2-1; 11 bases map to TRBD2. Germline CDR1 is SGHVS and CDR2 is FNYEAQ. The J segment lost 9 bases and the V segment lost 1 base, leaving 8 bases of the junction unmatched. The CDR3 runs to 16 residues. The chain's CDR3 is CASSLGKTSGSIEQFF. DNA for the CDR3: TGTGCCAGCAGCTTAGGGAAAACTAGCGGGAGTATTGAGCAGTTCTTC.

In the case of this clone: Additional DNA sequences in this sample encode the identical CDR3. The V gene is TRBV28, the J gene TRBJ2-7; possibly TRBD1 for D (6 bases). CDR1 is MDHEN, CDR2 SYDVKM, per germline. The CDR3 is 14 residues long. The V gene lost 4 bases and the J gene lost 1 base, with 11 bases spanning the gap. The CDR3 bases are TGTGCCAGCAGTTCACCTGGACAGTCCTACGAGCAGTACTTC. It is translated as CASSSPGQSYEQYF.

This clone was seen only once. This chain joins TRBV23-1 and TRBJ1-5, with D possibly matching TRBD1 (5 bases). TRBV23-1 is an ORF for which the function is uncertain. There are 16 residues in the CDR3. V lost 5 bases and J 5 bases, leaving 19 bases between the germline ends. The CDR3 region has the DNA TGCGCCAGCAGTTCAACGGGGCACCCCTGGTATCAGCCCCAGCATTTT. Its protein product is CASSSTGHPWYQPQHF.

The chain employs TRBV7-6 and TRBJ2-3; no firm D call. Germline CDR1 is SGHVS and CDR2 is FNYEAQ. The CDR3 is made up of 13 amino acids. Trimming cost V 7 bases and J 2 bases, with 10 bases left between them. The CDR3 protein is CASTLDITDTQYF. The CDR3 DNA reads as TGTGCCAGCACCCTTGATATCACAGATACGCAGTATTTT.

This chain links TRBV30 with TRBJ1-1, with 7 bases lining up with TRBD1. The CDR3 is 14 amino acids. V lost 1 base, J lost 5 bases, and 7 bases stayed unmatched. Germline assignment: CDR1 GTSNPN and CDR2 SVGIG (reference sequence). As DNA, the CDR3 is TGTGCCTGGAGTGGCCGCGGGGGACAGACTGAAGCTTTCTTT. This sequence encodes CAWSGRGGQTEAFF.

The rearrangement uses TRBV28 and TRBJ2-7; TRBD1 is a possible D gene (6 bases). The CDR3 spans 14 residues. The V gene lost 4 bases and the J gene lost 2 bases, with 12 bases spanning the gap. From germline, CDR1 is MDHEN and CDR2 SYDVKM. The CDR3, as DNA: TGTGCCAGCAGTTCAGGGGTTCGGGCCTACGAGCAGTACTTC. The encoded protein is CASSSGVRAYEQYF.

V and J are TRBV7-3 and TRBJ2-3; D uncertain. The V end was cut by 3 bases, the J end by 6 bases, with 19 bases between. This CDR3 has 16 amino acids. Germline assignment: CDR1 SGHTA and CDR2 FQGTGA. The CDR3 nucleotides read TGTGCCAGCAGCTTCGCCCTAGTGGGCCCCGGGGATACGCAGTATTTT. It yields the protein CASSFALVGPGDTQYF. Full variable domain (missing parts from reference TRBV7-3 and TRBJ2-3): GAGVSQTPSNKVTEKGKYVELRCDPISGHTALYWYRQSLGQGPEFLIYFQGTGAADDSGLPNDRFFAVRPEGSVSTLKIQRTERGDSAVYLCASSFALVGPGDTQYFGPGTRLTVL.

The chain carries TRBV29-1 and TRBJ1-1; 10 bases agree with TRBD1. The CDR3 has 15 amino acids. Per germline, CDR1 SQVTM and CDR2 ANQGSEA. V lost 0 bases and J lost 4; bases outside the gene matches: 5. CDR3 sequence (DNA): TGCAGCGTTGAAGAGATGGGACAGGGGTCCACTGAAGCTTTCTTT. Protein sequence: CSVEEMGQGSTEAFF.

The chain couples TRBV28 to TRBJ1-1, with D possibly being TRBD1 (5 bases). This CDR3 is built from 14 residues. V lost 2 bases and J 12 bases, leaving 19 bases between the germline ends. Germline loops: CDR1 MDHEN, CDR2 SYDVKM. The chain's CDR3 is CASSLVRGGGGTFF. CDR3 DNA: TGTGCCAGCAGTTTAGTTCGGGGAGGTGGGGGAACTTTCTTT.

The chain employs TRBV18 and TRBJ1-2; 7 positions match TRBD1. Germline assignment: CDR1 KGHSH and CDR2 LQKENI. The CDR3 is 15 amino acids. The trim removed 2 bases at V and 4 bases at J, leaving 7 bases unmatched. The DNA for the CDR3 is TGTGCCAGCTCACCATCAGGGGGAGGTGGCTATGGCTACACCTTC. Amino acids: CASSPSGGGGYGYTF.

The chain links TRBV7-8 to TRBJ2-1, with D perhaps TRBD1 (7 bases). Germline CDR1 SGHVS, CDR2 FQNEAQ. Trimming removed 2 bases at V and 10 bases at J, with 18 bases between. The CDR3 has 15 residues. The CDR3, as DNA: TGTGCCAGCAGCTTAATAACAGGGGAGGTTGGGGAGCAGTTCTTC. Translating it yields CASSLITGEVGEQFF.

This rearrangement joins TRBV6-1 to TRBJ1-1, with D possibly being TRBD1 (5 bases). The V gene lost 6 bases and the J gene lost 6 bases, with 14 bases spanning the gap. CDR3 length: 13 residues. Germline-derived CDR1 and CDR2 are MNHNS and SASEGT. The CDR3 DNA sequence: TGTGCCAGCAGGGCCTCAGGGTTACCTGAAGCTTTCTTT. Translating it yields CASRASGLPEAFF.

In its sample, this clone was seen once. The chain uses TRBV7-8 and TRBJ1-1, with D perhaps TRBD1 (5 bases). V lost 2 bases and J lost 0, with 19 bases in between. Germline V gene data show CDR1 as SGHVS and CDR2 as FQNEAQ. This CDR3 has 18 amino acids. CDR3 residues: CASSLTPSRGGMNTEAFF. The CDR3 nucleotides are TGTGCCAGCAGCTTAACCCCATCTAGGGGCGGCATGAACACTGAAGCTTTCTTT. Complete variable domain (other parts from reference TRBV7-8 and TRBJ1-1): GAGVSQSPRYKVAKRGQDVALRCDPISGHVSLFWYQQALGQGPEFLTYFQNEAQLDKSGLPSDRFFAERPEGSVSTLKIQRTQQEDSAVYLCASSLTPSRGGMNTEAFFGQGTRLTVV.